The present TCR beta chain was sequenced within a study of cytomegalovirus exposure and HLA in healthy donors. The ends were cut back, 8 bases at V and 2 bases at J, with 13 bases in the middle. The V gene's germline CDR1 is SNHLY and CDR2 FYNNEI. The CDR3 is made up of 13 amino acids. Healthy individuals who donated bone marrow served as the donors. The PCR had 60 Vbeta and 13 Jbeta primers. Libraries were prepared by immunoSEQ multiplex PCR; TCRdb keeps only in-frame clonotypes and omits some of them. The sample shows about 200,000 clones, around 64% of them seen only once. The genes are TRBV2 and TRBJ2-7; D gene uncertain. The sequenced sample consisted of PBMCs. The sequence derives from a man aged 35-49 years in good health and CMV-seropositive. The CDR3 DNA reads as TGTGCCAGCCGGGTGGCGGTTACCTACGAGCAGTACTTC. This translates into CASRVAVTYEQYF.